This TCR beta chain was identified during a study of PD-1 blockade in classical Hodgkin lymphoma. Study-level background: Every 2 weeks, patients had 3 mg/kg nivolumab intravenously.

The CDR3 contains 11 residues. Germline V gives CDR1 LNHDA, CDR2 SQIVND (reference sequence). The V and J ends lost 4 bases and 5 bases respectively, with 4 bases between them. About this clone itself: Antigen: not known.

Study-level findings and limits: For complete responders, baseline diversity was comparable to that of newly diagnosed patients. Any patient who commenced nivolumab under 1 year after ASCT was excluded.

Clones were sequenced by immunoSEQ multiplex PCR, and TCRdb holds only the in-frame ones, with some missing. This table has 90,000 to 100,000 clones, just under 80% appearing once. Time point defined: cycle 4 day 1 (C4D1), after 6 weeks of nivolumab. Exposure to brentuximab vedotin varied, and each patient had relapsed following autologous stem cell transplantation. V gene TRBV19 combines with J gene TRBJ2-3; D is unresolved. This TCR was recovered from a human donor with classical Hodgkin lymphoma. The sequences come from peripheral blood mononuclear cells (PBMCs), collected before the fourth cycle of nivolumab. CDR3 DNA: TGTGCCAGTAGTACTCTAGATACGCAGTATTTT. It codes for CASSTLDTQYF. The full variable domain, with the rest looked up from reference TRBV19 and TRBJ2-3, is DGGITQSPKYLFRKEGQNVTLSCEQNLNHDAMYWYRQDPGQGLRLIYYSQIVNDFQKGDIAEGYSVSREKKESFPLTVTSAQKNPTAFYLCASSTLDTQYFGPGTRLTVL.